One and the same sample provided the 27 T cell receptor beta chains below, sequenced in a study of cytomegalovirus exposure and HLA in healthy donors. The assay was immunoSEQ multiplex PCR, and TCRdb's table has in-frame clones only and misses some. Of 150,000 or so clones in the sample, roughly nine tenths were seen once. The sequenced sample consisted of PBMCs. Source of these receptors: a young woman in good health and CMV-seropositive.

V gene TRBV13 combines with J gene TRBJ2-2, with 11 bases lining up with TRBD2. CDR1 is PRHDT and CDR2 is FYEKMQ in the germline V gene (reference sequence). The length of the CDR3 is 16 residues. V shed 2 bases and J 4 bases; nucleotides not matched to a gene: 3. CDR3 sequence: CASSLTSGGSTGELFF. Written as DNA, the CDR3 is TGTGCCAGCAGCTTAACTAGCGGGGGCAGCACCGGGGAGCTGTTTTTT.

Remarks on this clone: The junction and the germline gene differ at one end; a read error may be behind it. The gene calls are TRBV5-6 and TRBJ2-7, with D hard to call. The CDR3 extends over 12 amino acids. In germline, CDR1 is SGHDT, CDR2 YYEEEE. This CDR3 reads CTSSFSSYEQYF. The CDR3 nucleotides are TGTACCAGCAGCTTTAGCTCCTACGAGCAGTACTTC.

This clone occurred a few times. The chain couples TRBV5-6 to TRBJ1-2; 7 nucleotides align to TRBD1. Germline V gene data show CDR1 as SGHDT and CDR2 as YYEEEE. The length of the CDR3 is 15 residues. The V and J ends lost 4 bases and 5 bases, in that order; junction bases with no gene match: 11. The CDR3 here is CASSLKGAVVYGYTF. CDR3 nucleotide sequence: TGTGCCAGCAGCCTCAAGGGGGCTGTAGTGTATGGCTACACCTTC.

The count of this clone is one. The rearrangement links TRBV7-9 to TRBJ1-2; 8 nucleotides align to TRBD1. Germline trimming cut 5 bases from V and 8 bases from J; bases unmatched to any gene: 16. This CDR3 comprises 16 residues. The germline gives CDR1 SEHNR, CDR2 FQNEAQ (reference sequence). Here the CDR3 DNA reads TGTGCCAGCAGCCCCGCAGGGGGCGGGTTCGGACACGGCTACACCTTC. Its protein is CASSPAGGGFGHGYTF.

This clone was detected once. J is TRBJ1-3 and V is TRBV10-3; no reliable D call. This CDR3 region has 15 residues. Germline V lookup: CDR1 ENHRY, CDR2 SYGVKD. V shed 2 bases and J shed 0 bases, with 8 bases lying between them. The CDR3 DNA follows: TGTGCCATCAGTGAGGAGGGCTTCTCTGGAAACACCATATATTTT. Encoded protein: CAISEEGFSGNTIYF.

J is TRBJ2-1 and V is TRBV11-1, with D possibly TRBD1 on 6 matching bases. CDR1 and CDR2 from the germline V gene are SGHAT and FQDESV (reference sequence). The CDR3 sequence is 11 residues long. Trimming removed 5 bases from V and 8 bases from J, with 7 bases in between. CDR3 bases: TGTGCCAGCAGCCCAGGGGATGAGCAGTTCTTC. Its protein product is CASSPGDEQFF. The full variable domain, in which reference TRBV11-1 and TRBJ2-1 provide the parts outside the CDR3, is EAEVAQSPRYKITEKSQAVAFWCDPISGHATLYWYRQILGQGPELLVQFQDESVVDDSQLPKDRFSAERLKGVDSTLKIQPAELGDSAMYLCASSPGDEQFFGPGTRLTVL.

The chain uses TRBV19 and TRBJ2-5, with TRBD1 identical over 7 bases. The junction had 5 bases not matched to a gene; V was cut back by 3 bases and J by 1 base. The CDR3 totals 15 residues. Germline loops: CDR1 LNHDA, CDR2 SQIVND (reference sequence). CDR3 protein: CASSMTRGFQETQYF. The CDR3 nucleotides read TGTGCCAGTAGTATGACCAGGGGGTTCCAAGAGACCCAGTACTTC.

The chain recombines TRBV28 with TRBJ1-2; D is undetermined. Trimming pared 3 bases from V and 8 bases from J, leaving 19 bases between. Germline V lookup: CDR1 MDHEN, CDR2 SYDVKM. The CDR3 has 15 amino acids. For the CDR3, the DNA is TGTGCCAGCAGTTTCCACACAAACAGAGTTGGAGGCTACACCTTC. Its protein product is CASSFHTNRVGGYTF.

The rearrangement links TRBV28 to TRBJ2-3; TRBD1 agrees at 8 bases. CDR1 is MDHEN, CDR2 SYDVKM, per germline. With V trimmed by 8 bases and J by 1 base, 8 bases remained unmatched. CDR3 length equals 15 residues. CDR3 coding DNA: TGTGCCAGCTTCAGACAGGGGTCCGGCACAGATACGCAGTATTTT. Translating it yields CASFRQGSGTDTQYF.

The genes are TRBV7-2 and TRBJ1-6; TRBD1 matches 9 bases. V dropped 5 bases and J dropped 10; count of bases not matched to a gene: 6. The germline gives CDR1 SGHTA, CDR2 FQGNSA. There are 14 residues in the CDR3. CDR3: CASSRDRVGSPLHF. CDR3 sequence (DNA): TGTGCCAGCAGCCGGGACAGGGTTGGATCACCCCTCCACTTT.

The chain's CDR3 is CASSSQGKNSYEQYF. CDR3 sequence (DNA): TGTGCCAGCAGCTCACAGGGTAAGAACTCCTACGAGCAGTACTTC. V gene TRBV28 combines with J gene TRBJ2-7, with a weak D call TRBD1 (6 bases). The germline V gene has CDR1 MDHEN and CDR2 SYDVKM. The CDR3 has 15 amino acids. V was pared by 6 bases and J by 0 bases, with 15 bases between.

V usage is TRBV2 and J usage is TRBJ2-1; 8 bases line up with TRBD2. Germline V CDR1 and CDR2: SNHLY, FYNNEI. After removal of 6 bases from V and 7 bases from J, the junction contained 5 bases not matched to a gene. The CDR3 is 13 residues long. The CDR3 here is CASRAGGMNEQFF. CDR3 bases: TGTGCCAGCAGGGCGGGGGGTATGAATGAGCAGTTCTTC.

This chain uses TRBV9 with TRBJ2-1; a weak D match, TRBD1 (6 bases). This CDR3 contains 13 residues. Germline V gene sequence: CDR1 SGDLS, CDR2 YYNGEE. Trimming cost V 2 bases and J 9 bases, with 12 bases left between them. The CDR3 here is CASSVTLGGEQFF. In nucleotides, the CDR3 is TGTGCCAGCAGCGTCACCCTAGGGGGTGAGCAGTTCTTC.

V usage is TRBV14 and J usage is TRBJ2-7; tentatively, D is TRBD2 (6 bases). V was pared by 0 bases and J by 2 bases, with 26 bases between. Germline V gene sequence: CDR1 SGHDN, CDR2 FVKESK. This CDR3 has 20 amino acids. Here the CDR3 DNA reads TGTGCCAGCAGCCAAGATAGGTCCCGGGGCGGGGCCCGACATACCTACGAGCAGTACTTC. Amino acid sequence: CASSQDRSRGGARHTYEQYF.

The chain is built from TRBV7-8 and TRBJ2-1, with TRBD1 matching 7 bases. CDR1 and CDR2 (germline): SGHVS, FQNEAQ. This CDR3 comprises 15 residues. After removal of 4 bases from V and 2 bases from J, the junction contained 5 bases not matched to a gene. CDR3 region: CASSSDRVPYNEQFF. The DNA for the CDR3 is TGTGCCAGCAGCTCCGACAGGGTCCCCTACAATGAGCAGTTCTTC.

The chain carries TRBV30 and TRBJ1-5, with D hard to call. CDR1 is GTSNPN, CDR2 SVGIG, per germline (reference sequence). This CDR3 contains 14 residues. With 1 base removed from V and 3 bases from J, the gap between germline ends came to 10 bases. The CDR3 DNA sequence: TGTGCCTGGAGTGGCGGCACCTCCAATCAGCCCCAGCATTTT. This gives the protein CAWSGGTSNQPQHF.

This chain connects TRBV6-1 to TRBJ1-2; 7 nucleotides match TRBD1. The CDR3 runs 14 residues. Germline V lookup: CDR1 MNHNS, CDR2 SASEGT. Trimming removed 2 bases from V and 2 bases from J; junction bases left unmatched: 2. CDR3 sequence reads: CASSERGPNYGYTF. CDR3 DNA: TGTGCCAGCAGTGAAAGGGGGCCGAACTATGGCTACACCTTC.

The CDR3 protein is CASSPQTGSSYNSPLHF. As DNA, the CDR3 is TGTGCCAGCAGCCCACAAACCGGGAGCTCCTATAATTCACCCCTCCACTTT. V and J are TRBV11-2 and TRBJ1-6, with D unclear. Germline V gene data show CDR1 as SGHAT and CDR2 as FQNNGV. The CDR3 spans 17 residues. V dropped 5 bases and J dropped 0 bases, with 14 bases sitting between them.

The gene calls are TRBV7-8 and TRBJ1-1; D perhaps matches TRBD1 (5 bases). This CDR3 spans 13 amino acids. Trimming stripped 5 bases from V and 3 bases from J, with 10 bases between. The germline CDR1 and CDR2 sequences are SGHVS and FQNEAQ. Here the CDR3 reads CASSRGWDTEAFF. The CDR3 DNA sequence: TGTGCCAGCAGCCGGGGGTGGGACACTGAAGCTTTCTTT. Looking up the rest from reference TRBV7-8 and TRBJ1-1 gives the full variable domain: GAGVSQSPRYKVAKRGQDVALRCDPISGHVSLFWYQQALGQGPEFLTYFQNEAQLDKSGLPSDRFFAERPEGSVSTLKIQRTQQEDSAVYLCASSRGWDTEAFFGQGTRLTVV.

The chain carries TRBV19 and TRBJ1-5, with a tentative D call TRBD1 (6 bases). The CDR3 runs 18 residues. Germline V gene sequence: CDR1 LNHDA, CDR2 SQIVND (reference sequence). V gave up 7 bases and J gave up 0 bases, with 22 bases separating them. The CDR3 here is CASKKEAGVAYSNQPQHF. The CDR3 nucleotides read TGTGCCAGTAAAAAAGAGGCAGGGGTGGCCTATAGCAATCAGCCCCAGCATTTT. The complete variable domain, with remaining parts taken from reference TRBV19 and TRBJ1-5, reads DGGITQSPKYLFRKEGQNVTLSCEQNLNHDAMYWYRQDPGQGLRLIYYSQIVNDFQKGDIAEGYSVSREKKESFPLTVTSAQKNPTAFYLCASKKEAGVAYSNQPQHFGDGTRLSIL.

The chain combines TRBV4-3 with TRBJ2-3; maybe TRBD2 (6 bases). Germline CDR1 LGHNA, CDR2 YSLEER. The CDR3 spans 15 residues. Trimming removed 1 base from V and 5 bases from J, with 13 bases in between. The CDR3 region is CASSQARRGGDTQYF. CDR3 nucleotide sequence: TGCGCCAGCAGCCAAGCCAGGCGGGGTGGAGATACGCAGTATTTT.

This rearrangement joins TRBV30 to TRBJ2-5, with 8 bases lining up with TRBD2. This CDR3 is 16 amino acids long. Germline V lookup: CDR1 GTSNPN, CDR2 SVGIG (reference sequence). V lost 0 bases to trimming and J lost 5 bases; unmatched junction nucleotides: 11. CDR3 residues: CAWSVHSGGPRETQYF. The CDR3 region has the DNA TGTGCCTGGAGTGTCCACTCGGGGGGGCCTCGGGAGACCCAGTACTTC.

This chain uses TRBV6-5 with TRBJ1-1; possibly TRBD1 for D (5 bases). Per the germline V gene, CDR1 is MNHEY and CDR2 is SVGAGI. This CDR3 is 14 amino acids long. Trimming stripped 8 bases from V and 4 bases from J, with 17 bases between. CDR3 loop: CASGGIFTGTEAFF. For the CDR3, the DNA is TGTGCCAGCGGGGGGATTTTCACAGGCACTGAAGCTTTCTTT.

The chain links TRBV5-6 to TRBJ2-1; TRBD1 matches at 7 bases. V lost 1 base to trimming and J lost 3 bases; unmatched junction nucleotides: 13. The CDR3 totals 18 residues. The V gene's germline CDR1 is SGHDT and CDR2 YYEEEE. The DNA for the CDR3 is TGTGCCAGCAGCTTGCTAGGGCCGACAGGGTCCATCTACAATGAGCAGTTCTTC. As protein: CASSLLGPTGSIYNEQFF.

The CDR3 coding sequence is TGCGCCAGCAGCTTTGCGACTAGCGGGAGCAGCTCCTACGAGCAGTACTTC. It specifies CASSFATSGSSSYEQYF. This chain links TRBV5-1 with TRBJ2-7, with 12 bases aligning to TRBD2. Germline V gene data show CDR1 as SGHRS and CDR2 as YFSETQ. This CDR3 comprises 17 residues. The V and J ends lost 2 bases and 0 bases, in that order; junction bases with no gene match: 6.

This clone was seen only once. The chain links TRBV27 to TRBJ1-2, with D possibly being TRBD1 (6 bases). Germline V gene data show CDR1 as MNHEY and CDR2 as SMNVEV (reference sequence). This CDR3 comprises 15 residues. Trimming shortened V by 6 bases and J by 2 bases, and 16 bases separated the two germline ends. CDR3 loop: CASRGLGGANYGYTF. The CDR3 DNA is TGTGCCAGCAGGGGACTCGGGGGGGCCAACTATGGCTACACCTTC.

The CDR3: CASSPLWPGVMNTEAFF. The CDR3 DNA reads as TGTGCCAGCAGTCCCCTATGGCCAGGGGTCATGAACACTGAAGCTTTCTTT. V usage is TRBV2 and J usage is TRBJ1-1; TRBD1 is a possible D gene (6 bases). The CDR3 extends over 17 amino acids. In germline, CDR1 is SNHLY, CDR2 FYNNEI. V lost 5 bases to trimming and J lost 0 bases, with 19 bases between them.